This is a list of T cell receptor beta chains from one sample in a study of blood T cell repertoires in COVID-19. Sequencing used immunoSEQ multiplex PCR; TCRdb keeps in-frame clones, though not all of them. The table includes around 190,000 clones, around nine tenths detected once. Source material: peripheral blood. The receptors here all came from a man in his fifties with COVID-19, enrolled during active disease. Both conserved end residues are part of each CDR3. The D gene is left open where the match is weak. The size of a clone is reported for some rows only, either as once, few or many, or as a class for expanded clones.

j_gene | d_gene | len | abundance | v_gene | CDR3aa | CDR3nt
TRBJ1-3 | - | 18 | - | TRBV4-2 | CASSQEWAQALSGNTIYF | TGTGCCAGCAGCCAAGAATGGGCTCAAGCCTTATCTGGAAACACCATATATTTT
TRBJ2-3 | TRBD1 | 15 | - | TRBV5-1 | CASSSQGPSTDTQYF | TGCGCCAGCAGCTCACAGGGGCCTAGCACAGATACGCAGTATTTT
TRBJ2-5 | TRBD1 | 13 | - | TRBV5-6 | CASRMTGKETQYF | TGTGCCAGCAGGATGACAGGGAAAGAGACCCAGTACTTC
TRBJ2-6 | - | 14 | - | TRBV21-1 | CASSVLKDSNVLTF | TGTGCCAGCAGCGTGTTGAAGGACAGCAACGTCCTGACTTTC
TRBJ1-3 | - | 16 | - | TRBV6-5 | CASSWGGVSSGNTIYF | TGTGCCAGCAGTTGGGGGGGGGTATCGTCTGGAAACACCATATATTTT
TRBJ1-3 | TRBD1 | 16 | - | TRBV5-1 | CASSWGTVNSGNTIYF | TGCGCCAGCAGCTGGGGGACAGTCAACTCTGGAAACACCATATATTTT
TRBJ2-5 | TRBD2 | 16 | - | TRBV5-4 | CASSSLPGLAGETQYF | TGTGCCAGCAGCTCATTACCGGGACTAGCGGGAGAGACCCAGTACTTC
TRBJ1-1 | TRBD1 | 14 | - | TRBV7-9 | CASSLVGTDLGCFF | TGTGCCAGCAGCTTAGTAGGGACAGACCTGGGCTGCTTCTTT
TRBJ2-2 | - | 16 | - | TRBV9 | CASSTRLYANTGELFF | TGTGCCAGCAGCACCAGACTATACGCGAACACCGGGGAGCTGTTTTTT
TRBJ2-2 | - | 14 | - | TRBV4-2 | CASSQQGNTGELFF | TGTGCCAGCAGCCAACAGGGGAACACCGGGGAGCTGTTTTTT
TRBJ2-2 | TRBD1 | 15 | - | TRBV5-4 | CASSRDRGQVGELFF | TGTGCCAGCAGCCGTGACAGGGGGCAGGTCGGGGAGCTGTTTTTT
TRBJ2-1 | TRBD2 | 14 | - | TRBV30 | CAGRTSGGYNEQFF | TGTGCCGGAAGGACTAGCGGGGGCTACAATGAGCAGTTCTTC
TRBJ2-1 | TRBD1 | 21 | - | TRBV29-1 | CSVEFLLSSGTVTSDYNEQFF | TGCAGCGTTGAATTCTTACTCAGCTCCGGGACAGTCACCTCCGACTACAATGAGCAGTTCTTC
TRBJ1-2 | - | 15 | - | TRBV30 | CATYRGRSTLRGYTF | TGTGCCACCTACCGCGGGCGGTCAACCCTGCGGGGCTACACCTTC
TRBJ1-2 | - | 13 | - | TRBV11-2 | CASSLDGVYGYTF | TGTGCCAGCAGCTTAGATGGAGTATATGGCTACACCTTC
TRBJ2-7 | - | 12 | - | TRBV7-9 | CASSYQAGEQYF | TGTGCCAGCAGCTACCAGGCTGGGGAGCAGTACTTC
TRBJ2-1 | TRBD2 | 18 | - | TRBV6-2/TRBV6-3 | CASSPGLAGGSSYNEQFF | TGTGCCAGCAGTCCAGGACTAGCGGGGGGGAGCTCCTACAATGAGCAGTTCTTC
TRBJ1-1 | - | 14 | - | TRBV10-1 | CASSELFRGTEAFF | TGCGCCAGCAGTGAGCTGTTCCGGGGTACTGAAGCTTTCTTT
TRBJ1-2 | TRBD1 | 16 | - | TRBV3-1/TRBV3-2 | CASSPNYRGRYYGYTF | TGTGCCAGCAGCCCGAATTACAGGGGGCGGTACTATGGCTACACCTTC
TRBJ2-5 | - | 13 | - | TRBV6-5 | CASRLLGRETQYF | TGTGCCAGCAGACTCCTCGGGAGAGAGACCCAGTACTTC
TRBJ1-1 | - | 15 | - | TRBV19 | CASHRTPPGDTEAFF | TGTGCCAGCCACCGGACACCTCCTGGGGACACTGAAGCTTTCTTT
TRBJ2-1 | - | 15 | - | TRBV5-5 | CASRGFGLSNNEQFF | TGTGCCAGCAGAGGTTTCGGACTGAGCAACAATGAGCAGTTCTTC
TRBJ1-2 | TRBD1 | 14 | - | TRBV7-9 | CASSTQTGGYGYTF | TGTGCCAGCAGCACCCAGACAGGGGGCTACGGCTACACCTTC
TRBJ1-5 | - | 16 | - | TRBV19 | CASTKGAQGRNQPQHF | TGTGCCAGTACAAAGGGTGCGCAGGGAAGGAATCAGCCCCAGCATTTT
TRBJ2-2 | TRBD1 | 18 | - | TRBV9 | CASSVVAYRGPYTGELFF | TGTGCCAGCAGCGTAGTCGCTTACAGGGGGCCGTACACCGGGGAGCTGTTTTTT
TRBJ2-7 | TRBD2 | 15 | - | TRBV27 | CASSYGLAAIYEQYF | TGTGCCAGCAGTTACGGACTAGCCGCGATCTACGAGCAGTACTTC
TRBJ1-1 | TRBD1 | 16 | once | TRBV28 | CASSLFLTGANTEAFF | TGTGCCAGCAGTTTATTCCTGACAGGGGCGAACACTGAAGCTTTCTTT
TRBJ2-1 | - | 13 | once | TRBV12-3/TRBV12-4 | CASRLEFQNEQFF | TGTGCCAGCCGACTGGAGTTCCAGAATGAGCAGTTCTTC
TRBJ1-5 | - | 12 | - | TRBV12-3/TRBV12-4 | CASSQDNQPQHF | TGTGCCAGCAGCCAGGACAATCAGCCCCAGCATTTT
TRBJ1-6 | TRBD1 | 17 | - | TRBV6-1 | CASSVSLGQGGSSPLHF | TGTGCCAGCAGTGTATCATTGGGACAGGGAGGAAGTTCACCCCTCCACTTT
TRBJ2-5 | TRBD1 | 15 | - | TRBV15 | CATSRGDSGEKTQYF | TGTGCCACCAGCAGGGGGGACAGTGGAGAAAAGACCCAGTACTTC
TRBJ2-1 | - | 12 | - | TRBV7-9 | CASSLTGEYPFF | TGTGCCAGCAGCTTAACCGGGGAGTACCCGTTCTTC
TRBJ1-3 | - | 14 | - | TRBV15 | CATSRAGTGNTIYF | TGTGCCACCAGCAGAGCAGGGACTGGAAACACCATATATTTT
TRBJ1-3 | - | 18 | - | TRBV10-3 | CAINDPRRGTDSGNTIYF | TGTGCCATCAACGATCCCCGGAGGGGAACCGACTCTGGAAACACCATATATTTT
TRBJ1-2 | - | 13 | - | TRBV6-5 | CASSSGGGYGYTF | TGTGCCAGCAGTTCCGGCGGGGGGTATGGCTACACCTTC
TRBJ1-4 | - | 15 | - | TRBV3-1/TRBV3-2 | CASSQVVGSNEKLFF | TGTGCCAGCAGCCAAGTCGTGGGGAGTAATGAAAAACTGTTTTTT
TRBJ1-5 | - | 19 | - | TRBV7-8 | CASSLEGVQGLGQSQPQHF | TGTGCCAGCAGCTTAGAAGGGGTACAGGGCCTCGGTCAGAGTCAGCCCCAGCATTTT
TRBJ2-1 | TRBD2 | 16 | - | TRBV9 | CASSGRDYLGGNEQFF | TGTGCCAGCAGCGGCAGGGACTACCTCGGGGGGAATGAGCAGTTCTTC
TRBJ1-2 | TRBD1 | 15 | - | TRBV7-8 | CASSLGSRDSYGYTF | TGTGCCAGCAGCTTAGGCAGCCGGGACAGCTATGGCTACACCTTC
TRBJ2-3 | - | 18 | once | TRBV7-9 | CASSLGGGPPASTDTQYF | TGTGCCAGCAGCTTAGGGGGGGGCCCACCCGCTAGCACAGATACGCAGTATTTT
TRBJ2-3 | TRBD1 | 15 | - | TRBV28 | CASSFQGVRTDTQYF | TGTGCCAGCAGTTTTCAGGGGGTTCGCACAGATACGCAGTATTTT
TRBJ1-6 | - | 14 | once | TRBV29-1 | CSVDRSGMWSPLHF | TGCAGCGTTGACAGGTCAGGGATGTGGTCACCCCTCCACTTT
TRBJ2-5 | - | 15 | - | TRBV28 | CASSLLPLKQETQYF | TGTGCCAGCAGTTTATTGCCACTCAAGCAAGAGACCCAGTACTTC
TRBJ2-7 | - | 13 | - | TRBV19 | CASKLGNSYEQYF | TGTGCCAGTAAACTAGGGAACTCCTACGAGCAGTACTTC
TRBJ2-7 | - | 13 | - | TRBV6-5 | CASRGGGAYEQYF | TGTGCCAGCAGAGGAGGCGGGGCTTACGAGCAGTACTTC
TRBJ2-1 | - | 13 | once | TRBV7-6 | CASSLVIAGEQFF | TGTGCCAGCAGCTTAGTCATCGCGGGGGAGCAGTTCTTC
TRBJ2-5 | - | 14 | - | TRBV18 | CASSPSGVQETQYF | TGTGCCAGCTCACCATCCGGAGTCCAAGAGACCCAGTACTTC
TRBJ1-4 | TRBD1 | 15 | - | TRBV7-9 | CASSSDRGGYEKLFF | TGTGCCAGCAGCTCGGACAGGGGAGGATATGAAAAACTGTTTTTT
TRBJ2-1 | TRBD1 | 16 | - | TRBV4-2 | CASSHRRDSSYNEQFF | TGTGCCAGCAGCCATCGCCGGGACAGCTCCTACAATGAGCAGTTCTTC
TRBJ1-2 | - | 18 | - | TRBV7-9 | CASSLGVVGRQLHYGYTF | TGTGCCAGCAGCTTAGGAGTGGTCGGACGACAGCTTCACTATGGCTACACCTTC